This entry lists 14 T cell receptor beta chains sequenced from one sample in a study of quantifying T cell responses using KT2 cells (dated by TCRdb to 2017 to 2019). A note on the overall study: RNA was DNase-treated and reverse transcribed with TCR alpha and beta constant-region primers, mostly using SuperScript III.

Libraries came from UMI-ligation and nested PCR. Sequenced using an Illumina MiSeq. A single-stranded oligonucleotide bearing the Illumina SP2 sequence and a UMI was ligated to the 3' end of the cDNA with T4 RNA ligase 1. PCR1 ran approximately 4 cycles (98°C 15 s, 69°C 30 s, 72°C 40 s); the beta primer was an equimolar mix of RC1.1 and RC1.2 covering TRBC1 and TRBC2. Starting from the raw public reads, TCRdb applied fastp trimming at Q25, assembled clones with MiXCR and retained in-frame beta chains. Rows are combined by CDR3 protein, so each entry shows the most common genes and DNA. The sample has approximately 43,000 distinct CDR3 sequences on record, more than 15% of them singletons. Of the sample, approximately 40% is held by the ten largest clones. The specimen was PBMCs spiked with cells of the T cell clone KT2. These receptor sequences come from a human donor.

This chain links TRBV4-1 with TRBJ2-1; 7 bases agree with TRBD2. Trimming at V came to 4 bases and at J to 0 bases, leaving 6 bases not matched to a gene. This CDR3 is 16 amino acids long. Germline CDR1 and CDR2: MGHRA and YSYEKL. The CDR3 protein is CASSREGRGSYNEQFF. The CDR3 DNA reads TGCGCCAGCAGCCGGGAGGGTCGTGGCTCCTACAATGAGCAGTTCTTC.

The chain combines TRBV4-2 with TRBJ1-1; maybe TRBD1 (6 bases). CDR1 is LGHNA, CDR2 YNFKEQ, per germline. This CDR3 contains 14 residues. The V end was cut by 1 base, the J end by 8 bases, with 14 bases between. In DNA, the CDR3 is TGTGCCAGCAGCCAAGTGGGGAACAGGGAGGAAGCTTTCTTT. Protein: CASSQVGNREEAFF.

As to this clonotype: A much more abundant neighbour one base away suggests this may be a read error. The CDR3 DNA is TGTGACAGTAGTCGGGGCTACGAGCAGTACTTC. Translating it yields CDSSRGYEQYF. This chain links TRBV19 with TRBJ2-7, with TRBD2 as a possible D gene (5 bases). The CDR3 contains 11 residues. The germline V gene encodes CDR1 LNHDA and CDR2 SQIVND (reference sequence).

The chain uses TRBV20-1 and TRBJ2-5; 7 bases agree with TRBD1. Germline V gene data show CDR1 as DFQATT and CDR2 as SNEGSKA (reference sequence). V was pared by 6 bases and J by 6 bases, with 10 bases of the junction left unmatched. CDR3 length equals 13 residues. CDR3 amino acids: CSATRDSQQTQYF. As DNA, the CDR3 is TGCAGTGCAACCCGGGACAGTCAACAGACCCAGTACTTC.

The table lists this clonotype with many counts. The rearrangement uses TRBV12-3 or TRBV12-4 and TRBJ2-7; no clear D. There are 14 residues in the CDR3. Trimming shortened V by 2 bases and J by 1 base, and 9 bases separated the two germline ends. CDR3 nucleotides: TGTGCCAGCAGTTTACTTGGCCCATCCTACGAGCAGTACTTC. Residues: CASSLLGPSYEQYF.

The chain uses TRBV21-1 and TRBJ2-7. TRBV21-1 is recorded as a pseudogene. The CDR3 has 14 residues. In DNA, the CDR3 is TGTGCCAGCAGCAAAGAACTAGCTCGTTACGAGCAGTACTTC. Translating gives CASSKELARYEQYF.

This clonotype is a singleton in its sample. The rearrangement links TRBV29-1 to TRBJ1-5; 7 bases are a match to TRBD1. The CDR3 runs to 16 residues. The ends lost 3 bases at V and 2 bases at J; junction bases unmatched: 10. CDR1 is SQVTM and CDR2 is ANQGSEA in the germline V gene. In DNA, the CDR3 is TGCAGCGTTGAGTCGCCAGGGGGTAGGGGCAATCAGCCCCAGCATTTT. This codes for CSVESPGGRGNQPQHF.

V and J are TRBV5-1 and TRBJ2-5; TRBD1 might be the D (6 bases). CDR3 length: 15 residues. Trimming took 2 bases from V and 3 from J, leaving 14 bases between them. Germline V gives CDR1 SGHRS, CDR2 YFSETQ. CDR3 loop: CASSFPGDVEETQYF. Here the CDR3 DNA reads TGCGCCAGCAGCTTTCCAGGGGACGTCGAAGAGACCCAGTACTTC.

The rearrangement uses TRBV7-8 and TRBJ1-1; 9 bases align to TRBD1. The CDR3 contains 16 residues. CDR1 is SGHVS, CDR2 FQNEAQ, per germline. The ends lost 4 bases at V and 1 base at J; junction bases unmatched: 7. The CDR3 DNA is TGTGCCAGCAGCTCCGGGACAGGGTTTAAGAACACTGAAGCTTTCTTT. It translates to CASSSGTGFKNTEAFF.

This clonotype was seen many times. This chain's CDR3 is CASSQVGDIQETQYF. The CDR3 DNA is TGTGCCAGCAGCCAAGTAGGGGACATACAAGAGACCCAGTACTTC. The chain is built from TRBV3-1 and TRBJ2-5, with D tentatively TRBD1 (6 bases). This CDR3 is 15 amino acids long. With 1 base removed from V and 2 bases from J, the gap between germline ends came to 11 bases. CDR1 is LGHDT, CDR2 YNNKEL, per germline (reference sequence).

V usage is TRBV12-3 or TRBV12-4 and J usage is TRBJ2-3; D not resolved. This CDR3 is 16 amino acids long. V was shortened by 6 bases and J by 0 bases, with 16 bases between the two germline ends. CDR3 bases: TGTGCCAGCAGCCTTACCGGCAGGCTAAGCACAGATACGCAGTATTTT. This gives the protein CASSLTGRLSTDTQYF.

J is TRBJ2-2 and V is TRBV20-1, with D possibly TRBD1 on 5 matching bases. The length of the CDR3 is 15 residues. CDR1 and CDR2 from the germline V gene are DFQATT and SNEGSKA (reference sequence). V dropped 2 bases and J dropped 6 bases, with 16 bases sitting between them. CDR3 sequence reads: CSARPVAGWSGELFF. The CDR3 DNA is TGCAGTGCTAGACCGGTGGCAGGGTGGTCCGGGGAGCTGTTTTTT.

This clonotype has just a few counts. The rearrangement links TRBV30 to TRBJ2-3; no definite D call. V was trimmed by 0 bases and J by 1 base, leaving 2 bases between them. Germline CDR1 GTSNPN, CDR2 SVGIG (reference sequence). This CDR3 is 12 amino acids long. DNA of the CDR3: TGTGCCTGGAGTGTACGCACAGATACGCAGTATTTT. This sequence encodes CAWSVRTDTQYF.

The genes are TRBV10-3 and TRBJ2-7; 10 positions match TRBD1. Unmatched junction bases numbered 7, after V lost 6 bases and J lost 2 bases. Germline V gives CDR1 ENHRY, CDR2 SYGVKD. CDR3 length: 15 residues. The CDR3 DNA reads TGTGCCATCAGGACAGGGGGCGGACAGACCTACGAGCAGTACTTC. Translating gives CAIRTGGGQTYEQYF.